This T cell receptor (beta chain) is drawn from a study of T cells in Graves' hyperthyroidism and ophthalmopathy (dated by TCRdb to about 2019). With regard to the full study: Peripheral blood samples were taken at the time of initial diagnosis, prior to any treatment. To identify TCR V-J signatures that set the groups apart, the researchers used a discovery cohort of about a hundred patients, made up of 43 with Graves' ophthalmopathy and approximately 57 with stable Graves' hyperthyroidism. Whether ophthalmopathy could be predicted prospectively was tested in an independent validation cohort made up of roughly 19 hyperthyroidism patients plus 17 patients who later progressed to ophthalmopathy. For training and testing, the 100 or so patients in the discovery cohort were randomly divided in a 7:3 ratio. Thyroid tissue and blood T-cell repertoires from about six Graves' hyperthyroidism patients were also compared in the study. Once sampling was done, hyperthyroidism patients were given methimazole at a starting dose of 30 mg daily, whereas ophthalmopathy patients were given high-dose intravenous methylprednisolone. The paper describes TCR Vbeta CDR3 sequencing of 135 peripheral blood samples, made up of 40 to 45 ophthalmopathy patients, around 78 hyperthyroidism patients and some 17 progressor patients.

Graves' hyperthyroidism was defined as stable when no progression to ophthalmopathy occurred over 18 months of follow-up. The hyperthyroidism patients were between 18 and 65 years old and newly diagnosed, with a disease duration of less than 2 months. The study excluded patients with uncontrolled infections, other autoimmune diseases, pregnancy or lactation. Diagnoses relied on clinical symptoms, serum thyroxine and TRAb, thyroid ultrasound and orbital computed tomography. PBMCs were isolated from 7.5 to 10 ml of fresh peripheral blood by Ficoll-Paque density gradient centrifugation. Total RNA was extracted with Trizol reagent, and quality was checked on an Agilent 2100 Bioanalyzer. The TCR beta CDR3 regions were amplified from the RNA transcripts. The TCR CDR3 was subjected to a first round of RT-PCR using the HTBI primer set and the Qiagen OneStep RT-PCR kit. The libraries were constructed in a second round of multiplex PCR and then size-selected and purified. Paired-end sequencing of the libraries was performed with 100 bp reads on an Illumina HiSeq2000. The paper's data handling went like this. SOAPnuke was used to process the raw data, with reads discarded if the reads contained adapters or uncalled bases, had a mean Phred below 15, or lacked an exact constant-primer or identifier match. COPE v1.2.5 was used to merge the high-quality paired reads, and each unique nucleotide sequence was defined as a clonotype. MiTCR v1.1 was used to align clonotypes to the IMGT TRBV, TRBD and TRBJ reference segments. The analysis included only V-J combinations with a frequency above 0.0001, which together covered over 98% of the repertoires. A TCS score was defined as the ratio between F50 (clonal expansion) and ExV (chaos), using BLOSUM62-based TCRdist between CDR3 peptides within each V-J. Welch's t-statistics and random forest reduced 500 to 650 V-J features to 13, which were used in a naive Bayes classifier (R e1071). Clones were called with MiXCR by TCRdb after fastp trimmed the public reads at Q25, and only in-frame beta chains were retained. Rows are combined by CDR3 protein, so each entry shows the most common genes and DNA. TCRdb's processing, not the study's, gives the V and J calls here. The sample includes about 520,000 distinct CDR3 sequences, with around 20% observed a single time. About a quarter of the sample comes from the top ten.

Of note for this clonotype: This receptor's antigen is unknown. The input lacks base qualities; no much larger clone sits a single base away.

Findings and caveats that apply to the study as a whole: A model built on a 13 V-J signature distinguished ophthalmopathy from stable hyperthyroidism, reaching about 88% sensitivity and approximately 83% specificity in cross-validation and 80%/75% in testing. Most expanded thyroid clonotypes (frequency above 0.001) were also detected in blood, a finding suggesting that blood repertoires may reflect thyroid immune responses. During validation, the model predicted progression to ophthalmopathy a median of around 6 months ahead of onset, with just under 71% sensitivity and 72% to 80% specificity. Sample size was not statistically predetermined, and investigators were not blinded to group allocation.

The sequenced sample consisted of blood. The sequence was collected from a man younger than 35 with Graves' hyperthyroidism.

The CDR3 has the sequence CASSLNADRYEQYF. The DNA is as follows: TGTGCCAGCAGTTTAAACGCGGATCGCTACGAGCAGTACTTC. The chain is encoded by TRBV28 joined to TRBJ2-7, with no reliable assignment of the D segment. V loses 2 bases of germline sequence and J loses 3 bases, and the interval between the two ends is 11 bases. The germline V gene encodes CDR1 MDHEN and CDR2 SYDVKM. From the cysteine up to the phenylalanine, the CDR3 has a length of 14 residues. CDR3 DNA is the only sequence kept; it has 42 bases, read in frame from the first base.